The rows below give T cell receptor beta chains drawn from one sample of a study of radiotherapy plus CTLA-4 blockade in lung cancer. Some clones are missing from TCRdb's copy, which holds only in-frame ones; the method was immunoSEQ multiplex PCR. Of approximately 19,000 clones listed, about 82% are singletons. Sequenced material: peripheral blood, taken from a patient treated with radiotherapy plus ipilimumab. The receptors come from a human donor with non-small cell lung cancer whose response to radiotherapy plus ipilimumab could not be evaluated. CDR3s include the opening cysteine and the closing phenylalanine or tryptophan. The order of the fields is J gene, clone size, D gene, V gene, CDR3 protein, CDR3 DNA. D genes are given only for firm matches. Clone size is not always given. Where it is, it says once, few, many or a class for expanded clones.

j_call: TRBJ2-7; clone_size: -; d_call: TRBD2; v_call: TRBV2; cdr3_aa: CASSEHGGSHEQYF; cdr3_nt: TGTGCCAGCAGTGAACACGGCGGGAGCCACGAGCAGTACTTC
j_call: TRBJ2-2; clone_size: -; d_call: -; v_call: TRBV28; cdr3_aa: CASSPSAGPTGELFF; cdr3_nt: TGTGCCAGCAGTCCCTCGGCGGGTCCCACCGGGGAGCTGTTTTTT
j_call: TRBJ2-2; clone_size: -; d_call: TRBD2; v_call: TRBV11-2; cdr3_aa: CASSVLAGGPTGELFF; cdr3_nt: TGTGCCAGCAGCGTCTTAGCGGGGGGGCCCACCGGGGAGCTGTTTTTT
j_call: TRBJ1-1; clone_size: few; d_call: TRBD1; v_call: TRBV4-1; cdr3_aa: CASSSTGVNTEAFF; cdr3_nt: TGCGCCAGCAGCTCGACAGGGGTGAACACTGAAGCTTTCTTT
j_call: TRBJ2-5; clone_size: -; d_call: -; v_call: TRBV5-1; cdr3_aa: CASRDGGWETQYF; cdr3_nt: TGCGCCAGCAGGGATGGGGGCTGGGAGACCCAGTACTTC
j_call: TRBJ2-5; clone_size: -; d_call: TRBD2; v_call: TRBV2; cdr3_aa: CASSETRGGTQYF; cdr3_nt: TGTGCCAGCAGTGAAACCCGGGGGGGGACCCAGTACTTC
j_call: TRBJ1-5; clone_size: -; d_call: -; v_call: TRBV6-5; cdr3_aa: CASSSGGAGNQPQHF; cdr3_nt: TGTGCCAGCAGTTCGGGAGGGGCAGGCAATCAGCCCCAGCATTTT
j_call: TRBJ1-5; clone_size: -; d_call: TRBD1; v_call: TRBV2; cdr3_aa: CASSTTGASNQPQHF; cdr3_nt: TGTGCCAGCAGTACAACAGGGGCGAGCAATCAGCCCCAGCATTTT
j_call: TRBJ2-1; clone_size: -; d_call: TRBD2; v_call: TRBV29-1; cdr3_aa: CSVEGTSGSVNEQFF; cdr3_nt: TGCAGCGTTGAAGGGACTAGCGGGAGTGTTAATGAGCAGTTCTTC
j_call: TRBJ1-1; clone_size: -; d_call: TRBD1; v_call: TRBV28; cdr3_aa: CASRDRGYSMNTEAFF; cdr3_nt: TGTGCCAGCCGGGACAGGGGCTATTCCATGAACACTGAAGCTTTCTTT
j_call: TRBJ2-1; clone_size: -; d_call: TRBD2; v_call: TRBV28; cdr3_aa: CASSLGGGNEQFF; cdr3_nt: TGTGCCAGCAGTCTGGGGGGGGGTAATGAGCAGTTCTTC
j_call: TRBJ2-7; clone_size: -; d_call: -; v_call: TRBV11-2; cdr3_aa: CASSLTGYEQYF; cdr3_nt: TGTGCCAGCAGCTTAACGGGTTACGAGCAGTACTTC
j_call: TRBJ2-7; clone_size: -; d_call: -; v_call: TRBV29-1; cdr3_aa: CSVYSGVSYEQYF; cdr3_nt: TGCAGCGTTTACTCAGGGGTCTCCTACGAGCAGTACTTC
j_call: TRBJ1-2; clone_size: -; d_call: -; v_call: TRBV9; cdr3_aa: CASSVAKGVDGYTF; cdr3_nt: TGTGCCAGCAGCGTAGCTAAGGGAGTAGATGGCTACACCTTC
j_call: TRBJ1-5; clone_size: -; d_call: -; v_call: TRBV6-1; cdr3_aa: CASSQGSVQPQHF; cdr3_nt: TGTGCCAGCAGTCAGGGGAGCGTTCAGCCCCAGCATTTT
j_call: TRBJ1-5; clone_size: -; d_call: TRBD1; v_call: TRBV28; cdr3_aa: CASSSGQGNNQPQHF; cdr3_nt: TGTGCCAGCAGTTCTGGACAGGGCAACAATCAGCCCCAGCATTTT
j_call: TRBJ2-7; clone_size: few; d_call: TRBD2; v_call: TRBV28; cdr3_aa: CASSSLGGGSYEQYF; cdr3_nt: TGTGCCAGCAGTTCCCTCGGGGGAGGGTCCTACGAGCAGTACTTC